These T cell receptor beta chains were read from a single sample in a study of PD-L1 blockade in urothelial cancer. The protocol was immunoSEQ multiplex PCR, while the TCRdb copy is restricted to in-frame clones and leaves out a portion. The repertoire holds more than 35,000 clones, about a third seen once, with more than 8.5% in the top ten. This material consisted of tumor tissue, taken before atezolizumab (anti-PD-L1) treatment. These receptors originate from a man aged 60-69 years with urothelial cancer. Both conserved end residues are part of each CDR3. The D gene is left open where the match is weak. Only some rows state a clone size, as once, few, many or a class for expanded clones.

>.|TRBJ2-3|many|15|TRBV6-8
CASSYSFVSPDTQYF
TGTGCCAGCAGTTACTCTTTCGTTAGCCCAGATACGCAGTATTTT
>.|TRBJ1-2|.|14|TRBV30
CASRTLPRDYGYTF
TGTGCCTCCAGAACCTTACCTCGGGACTATGGCTACACCTTC
>.|TRBJ2-2|few|15|TRBV6-8
CAIRRNSANTGELFF
TGTGCCATCAGGCGCAATTCCGCGAACACCGGGGAGCTGTTTTTT
>TRBD1|TRBJ2-3|.|16|TRBV15
CATSSTNRGQADTQYF
TGTGCCACCAGCAGCACAAACAGGGGTCAGGCAGATACGCAGTATTTT
>.|TRBJ1-1|.|14|TRBV9
CASSGETGTTEAFF
TGTGCCAGCAGCGGTGAAACAGGGACCACTGAAGCTTTCTTT
>.|TRBJ2-3|.|14|TRBV19
CASRSRGRTDTQYF
TGTGCCAGTAGGTCCAGGGGGAGGACAGATACGCAGTATTTT
>.|TRBJ1-3|few|13|TRBV6-8
CAISKGPGNTIYF
TGTGCCATCAGCAAGGGGCCCGGAAACACCATATATTTT
>.|TRBJ1-4|.|14|TRBV28
CASSSYREDEKLFF
TGTGCCAGCAGTTCCTACAGGGAAGATGAAAAACTGTTTTTT
>TRBD1|TRBJ1-1|.|14|TRBV29-1
CSVGTDRGRTEAFF
TGCAGCGTTGGTACCGACAGGGGGCGGACTGAAGCTTTCTTT
>.|TRBJ2-5|.|16|TRBV1
CASSQGAGLLRETQYF
TGCGCCAGCAGCCAAGGGGCGGGACTACTTCGGGAGACCCAGTACTTC
>.|TRBJ2-2|.|12|TRBV6-8
CASSPNTGELFF
TGTGCCAGCAGTCCGAACACCGGGGAGCTGTTTTTT
>.|TRBJ1-5|few|14|TRBV19
CASRHQYSNQPQHF
TGTGCCAGTAGGCACCAATATAGCAATCAGCCCCAGCATTTT
>TRBD2|TRBJ2-3|.|18|TRBV18
CASSPPRLAGGPTDTQYF
TGTGCCAGCTCACCACCAAGACTAGCGGGAGGGCCAACAGATACGCAGTATTTT
>.|TRBJ2-7|.|15|TRBV30
CAWRWTEGVTYEQYF
TGTGCCTGGCGATGGACGGAGGGGGTAACCTACGAGCAGTACTTC
>.|TRBJ1-5|many|15|TRBV11-3
CASSFSSGINQPQHF
TGTGCCAGCAGCTTTTCCTCCGGGATTAATCAGCCCCAGCATTTT
>.|TRBJ1-6|medium-sized|17|TRBV6-8
CASSDLRGRVYNSPLHF
TGTGCCAGCAGTGATTTACGAGGACGGGTATATAATTCACCCCTCCACTTT
>.|TRBJ2-3|few|15|TRBV6-7
CASSFGERGPDTQYF
TGTGCCAGCAGTTTCGGAGAGAGGGGCCCAGATACGCAGTATTTT
>.|TRBJ1-1|.|14|TRBV11-1
CASSFTGPNTEAFF
TGTGCCAGCAGCTTCACAGGGCCAAACACTGAAGCTTTCTTT
>TRBD1|TRBJ2-7|few|13|TRBV12-5
CASGRDSSYEQYF
TGTGCTAGTGGACGGGACAGCTCCTACGAGCAGTACTTC
>TRBD1|TRBJ1-2|.|16|TRBV28
CASSFGGTGGNYGYTF
TGTGCCAGCAGTTTCGGGGGGACAGGGGGTAACTATGGCTACACCTTC
>.|TRBJ1-1|few|13|TRBV9
CASSGEGASEAFF
TGTGCCAGCAGCGGAGAAGGGGCAAGTGAAGCTTTCTTT
>.|TRBJ2-1|few|15|TRBV23-1
CASSQERGGRNEQFF
TGCGCCAGCAGCCAAGAAAGGGGGGGGCGTAATGAGCAGTTCTTC
>.|TRBJ2-7|few|14|TRBV5-1
CASSLERGNHEQYF
TGCGCCAGCAGCTTGGAACGGGGGAACCACGAGCAGTACTTC
>TRBD2|TRBJ2-5|.|15|TRBV19
CASSGTSGMGETQYF
TGTGCCAGTAGTGGGACTAGCGGGATGGGAGAGACCCAGTACTTC
>TRBD1|TRBJ1-3|.|17|TRBV14
CADTGGWQRSSGNTIYF
TGTGCCGATACAGGGGGGTGGCAGAGGTCCTCTGGAAACACCATATATTTT
>.|TRBJ1-2|.|12|TRBV30
CAWSGTLGGYTF
TGTGCCTGGAGTGGGACGTTGGGTGGCTACACCTTC
>.|TRBJ1-4|.|14|TRBV19
CASSIREGGEKLFF
TGTGCCAGTAGTATACGGGAGGGCGGTGAAAAACTGTTTTTT
>TRBD2|TRBJ2-2|few|16|TRBV11-3
CASSPGGGPRTGELFF
TGTGCCAGCAGCCCCGGCGGGGGGCCGAGGACCGGGGAGCTGTTTTTT
>.|TRBJ1-4|medium-sized|13|TRBV6-8
CASSYVLNEKLFF
TGTGCCAGCAGTTACGTGCTGAACGAAAAACTGTTTTTT